The TCR beta chain described here comes from a study of low-dose radiotherapy and immunotherapy resistance in tumors. Ten or more counts support this clonotype. Time point: after trial treatment. Treatment of the sample: LDRT plus nivolumab, ipilimumab, low-dose cyclophosphamide and aspirin (RACIN trial). TRAV and TRBV primers primed cDNA for both TCRalpha and TCRbeta. A constant-region primer paired with the V-primer adapter amplified TCRs over about 19 PCR cycles. TCRdb called the reads again in MiXCR, with one record for every CDR3 protein. The data hold some 100,000 distinct CDR3 sequences, with 20% to 25% observed a single time. The receptor was derived from a female donor with ovarian cancer. The source material was PBMCs, sampled after low-dose radiotherapy plus immunotherapy.

The chain's CDR3 is CSARDAGLAGGRKETQYF. CDR3 coding DNA: TGCAGTGCTAGAGATGCCGGACTAGCGGGGGGGAGAAAAGAGACCCAGTACTTC. This chain uses TRBV20-1 with TRBJ2-5; 15 bases map to TRBD2. CDR1 and CDR2 from the germline V gene are DFQATT and SNEGSKA (reference sequence). The J segment lost 3 bases and the V segment lost 0 bases, leaving 8 bases of the junction unmatched. This CDR3 spans 18 amino acids.